The sequence of this T cell receptor beta chain was determined in a study of CD8+ T cells in alopecia areata (dated 2018 in TCRdb). Turning to the overall study: Treated patients were enrolled in an open-label pilot trial of oral tofacitinib, 5 to 10 mg twice daily, for moderate-to-severe alopecia areata. immunoSEQ multiplex PCR using 35 Vbeta forward primers and 13 Jbeta reverse primers was used to amplify TCRbeta CDR3 regions. Clonality in the scalp was compared among normal scalp (n=4), patchy alopecia areata scalp (n=8), and alopecia totalis/universalis scalp (n=8). Patients on tofacitinib were biopsied at baseline and after 4 and 24 weeks of treatment, and several of the patients also had a later scalp biopsy. Human TCRbeta sequencing covered scalp tissue and sorted CD4+ and CD8+ peripheral blood T cells from patchy and totalis/universalis alopecia areata patients and healthy controls. Patients received tofacitinib for 6 to 18 months and were then followed off drug for 6 months to check for delayed response and recurrence. High-throughput TCRbeta sequencing was used to examine T cell clonal expansion in alopecia areata in both the C3H/HeJ mouse model and human patients. The SALT score, which quantifies the percentage of affected scalp surface area, was used to measure disease severity in treated patients. RNA came from the PAXgene miRNA kit for fixed scalp, the miRNeasy kit for PBMCs, and the RNeasy kit for mouse skin. Here is what the overall study found, with its caveats: Tofacitinib significantly lowered scalp clonality and the number of expanded CD8+ clones among the top 100 scalp clones. Shared TCR sequences between patients were less evident than in mice, which may be partly attributable to HLA diversity in the patient population. The treated cohort was small, with a single nonresponder, so links between baseline CD8+ expansion and response need larger studies. Lesional scalp, especially in alopecia totalis/universalis, showed higher clonality and more expanded CD8+ clones than normal scalp, suggesting antigenic drive. Many expanded lesional clones were found to persist in scalp and blood during tofacitinib treatment, and relapse after treatment cessation may be partly explained by this persistence. Unlike mouse skin, where gammadelta T cells dominate, normal human skin contains resident alphabeta T cells that get sequenced too, which complicates analysis of the scalp TCR repertoire.

Reading the label with the study, this specimen's time point is: roughly 27 days on oral tofacitinib. Read against the paper, the sample's treatment or condition label means: oral pan-JAK inhibitor, 5-10 mg twice daily. Peripheral blood and lesional scalp punch biopsies were obtained from patients with alopecia areata. PBMCs were isolated by density centrifugation and stained for CD3, CD4 and CD8, and CD4+ and CD8+ T cells were sorted on a FACSAria. The CDR3 contains 15 residues, cysteine and phenylalanine counted. Of all the DNA, just the CDR3 is kept, 45 bases in frame from base 1. In the germline V gene, CDR1 corresponds to SGHVS and CDR2 to FQNEAQ. Deletion took 0 bases off V and 4 bases off J, with a span of 12 bases between the germline ends. With respect to this clone: The antigen this receptor binds is unknown. Within one base of it there is no much larger clone, and no base qualities were kept.

The protocol used for the library was the immunoSEQ multiplex PCR assay. For TCR sequencing, RNA was extracted from every sample and reverse transcribed into cDNA to serve as template. SuperScript III was used to make first-strand cDNA, primed with a 2:1 mix of oligo-dT and random hexamers. A synthetic immune receptor repertoire was used to gauge amplification bias, and whatever bias remained was removed computationally. The study's processing was this. Raw reads were preprocessed to remove errors, and CDR3 was defined according to IMGT conventions as the region from the conserved cysteine to phenylalanine. Clonality was computed as 1 minus the Shannon entropy, with the entropy normalized by log2 of the number of productive unique TCRs. CD4 or CD8 identity of scalp clones was inferred by cross-referencing scalp TCRbeta sequences with sorted blood CD4 and CD8 repertoires. TCRdb's version of the immuneACCESS table is confined to in-frame rearrangements and falls short of the full clone set. An unresolved V gene accounts for under half of the shortfall where checked; the remainder is of unknown origin. D and trimming come from the DNA, and the V and J calls and clone size come from that table. This sample comprises 130,000 to 150,000 clones, roughly four fifths of them detected only once. The ten largest account for roughly 25% of the sample.

The TCR comes from a human donor with alopecia areata. This sample comprised CD8+ T cells sorted from blood, obtained at week 4, from a patient treated with tofacitinib. This chain is built from TRBV7-8 and TRBJ1-1; the D gene lacks a confident call. The CDR3 sequence is CASSLAPGGFTEAFF. The sequenced DNA is TGTGCCAGCAGCTTAGCGCCAGGAGGGTTCACTGAAGCTTTCTTT.